The 3 T cell receptor beta chains below come from one sample, sequenced in a study of identical twins. TCRdb processed the 5' RACE reads anew with MiXCR; each CDR3 protein has one entry. This table has some 730,000 distinct CDR3 sequences, approximately 18% appearing once. The same data also went into a second study, on T cells expressing NK-cell markers.

Material for sequencing was PBMCs. The receptors shown here come from a woman younger than 35 in good health.

This chain joins TRBV3-1 and TRBJ2-7; D gene uncertain. Germline-derived CDR1 and CDR2 are LGHDT and YNNKEL (reference sequence). With 3 bases removed from V and 2 bases from J, the gap between germline ends came to 8 bases. The CDR3 totals 13 residues. This CDR3 reads CASSHHDPYEQYF. The CDR3 DNA reads TGTGCCAGCAGCCATCACGATCCCTACGAGCAGTACTTC.

As for this clonotype: Relative to the germline gene, one junction end is altered; a read error may explain this. The V gene is TRBV5-1, the J gene TRBJ2-7; TRBD1 or TRBD2 may be the D gene (5 bases each). The CDR3 has 12 residues. Per the germline V gene, CDR1 is SGHRS and CDR2 is YFSETQ. CDR3 in DNA: TGCGCCAGCATCTTGGGGGCCTACGAGCAGTACTTC. It yields the protein CASILGAYEQYF.

There are a few counts of this clonotype. The chain employs TRBV19 and TRBJ2-7; 8 bases map to TRBD2. The CDR3 extends over 14 amino acids. CDR1 is LNHDA, CDR2 SQIVND, per germline (reference sequence). J lost 4 bases, V lost 5 bases, and 7 bases had no gene match. The chain's CDR3 is CASSPAGAGYEQYF. The CDR3 DNA follows: TGTGCCAGTAGTCCAGCGGGAGCCGGATACGAGCAGTACTTC.